These 28 T cell receptor beta chains came from one sample sequenced in a study of blood T cell repertoires in COVID-19. TCRdb's table, derived via immunoSEQ multiplex PCR, lists solely in-frame clones and lacks some. Altogether 60,000 to 65,000 clones are present, about 74% being singletons, with the ten largest covering 28%. The sample taken for sequencing was peripheral blood. Receptors were obtained from a woman aged 80 or over with acute or convalescent COVID-19.

The chain links TRBV29-1 to TRBJ2-3; TRBD2 is a possible D gene (6 bases). This CDR3 contains 13 residues. Trimming removed 4 bases at V and 3 bases at J, with 11 bases between. Germline assignment: CDR1 SQVTM and CDR2 ANQGSEA. This CDR3 reads CSVGGTGTDTQYF. The CDR3 nucleotides read TGCAGCGTTGGTGGGACTGGGACAGATACGCAGTATTTT.

J is TRBJ2-7 and V is TRBV19; TRBD2 agrees at 10 bases. CDR1 and CDR2 (germline): LNHDA, SQIVND (reference sequence). The CDR3 is 18 amino acids. V shed 0 bases and J 0 bases; nucleotides not matched to a gene: 8. The CDR3 sequence: CASSIDWTSGEISYEQYF. DNA for the CDR3: TGTGCCAGTAGTATAGATTGGACTAGCGGAGAAATCTCCTACGAGCAGTACTTC.

A single count supports this clone. The chain carries TRBV20-1 and TRBJ1-2, with 10 bases that match TRBD1. V was clipped by 3 bases and J by 6 bases; unmatched bases: 4. Germline CDR1 reads DFQATT; CDR2 reads SNEGSKA (reference sequence). The CDR3 spans 13 residues. The CDR3 loop reads CSASWTGGNGYTF. The CDR3, as DNA: TGCAGTGCTAGTTGGACAGGGGGGAATGGCTACACCTTC.

The V gene is TRBV18, the J gene TRBJ2-2; the match to TRBD1 covers 7 bases. Germline values: CDR1 KGHSH, CDR2 LQKENI. This CDR3 is built from 16 residues. With V trimmed by 1 base and J by 0 bases, 2 bases remained unmatched. CDR3 in amino acids: CASSPLDRANTGELFF. CDR3 nucleotides: TGTGCCAGCTCACCACTAGACAGGGCGAACACCGGGGAGCTGTTTTTT.

J is TRBJ2-2 and V is TRBV10-3; 7 bases align to TRBD2. Per the germline V gene, CDR1 is ENHRY and CDR2 is SYGVKD. The CDR3 has 15 amino acids. Unmatched junction bases numbered 4, after V lost 2 bases and J lost 4 bases. CDR3: CAISERSGLTGELFF. In DNA form, the CDR3 reads TGTGCCATCAGTGAGCGTAGCGGGCTCACCGGGGAGCTGTTTTTT.

A single count supports this clone. The CDR3 DNA reads as TGTGCCAGCAGCTTAGGTAGTCAGCGGGTCACAGATACGCAGTATTTT. Its protein is CASSLGSQRVTDTQYF. The V and J genes are TRBV7-2 and TRBJ2-3; possible D gene TRBD2, 6 bases. The length of the CDR3 is 16 residues. The V and J ends lost 1 base and 2 bases respectively, with 13 bases between them. CDR1 is SGHTA, CDR2 FQGNSA, per germline.

V and J are TRBV19 and TRBJ2-1; the match to TRBD1 covers 8 bases. The CDR3 is made up of 13 amino acids. V lost 5 bases to trimming and J lost 6 bases; unmatched junction nucleotides: 3. Germline CDR1 is LNHDA and CDR2 is SQIVND (reference sequence). The CDR3 protein is CASSGQGLNEQFF. CDR3 nucleotide sequence: TGTGCCAGTAGTGGACAGGGTCTCAATGAGCAGTTCTTC.

This chain joins TRBV11-2 and TRBJ1-2; 10 bases map to TRBD1. Trimming took 5 bases from V and 5 from J; bases not matched to a gene: 2. There are 13 residues in the CDR3. The V gene's germline CDR1 is SGHAT and CDR2 FQNNGV. CDR3 DNA sequence: TGTGCCAGCAGCCAGGGACAGGGGTATGGCTACACCTTC. It codes for CASSQGQGYGYTF.

This chain connects TRBV25-1 to TRBJ2-1; 10 bases agree with TRBD1. From germline, CDR1 is MGHDK and CDR2 SYGVNS. The CDR3 length is 13 residues. V lost 7 bases to trimming and J lost 7 bases; unmatched junction nucleotides: 4. In nucleotides, the CDR3 is TGTGCCAGCACGGGACAGGGGCTTAATGAGCAGTTCTTC. Its translation: CASTGQGLNEQFF.

This clone has a handful of counts. The gene calls are TRBV30 and TRBJ2-7; 12 bases map to TRBD2. Germline values: CDR1 GTSNPN, CDR2 SVGIG (reference sequence). J was trimmed by 4 bases and V by 7 bases; bases with no gene match: 8. The CDR3 spans 14 residues. CDR3 sequence (DNA): TGTGCCTTCGCCCCTAGCGGGGGGGGTTACGAGCAGTACTTC. This gives the protein CAFAPSGGGYEQYF.

The V and J genes are TRBV6-2 or TRBV6-3 and TRBJ2-5; TRBD2 aligns across 16 bases. The germline gives CDR1 MNHEY, CDR2 SVGEGT. The V and J ends lost 4 bases and 5 bases, in that order; junction bases with no gene match: 10. CDR3 size: 18 residues. The CDR3 sequence: CASSSGTSGRAVPETQYF. The CDR3 bases are TGTGCCAGCAGTTCCGGGACTAGCGGGAGGGCCGTCCCCGAGACCCAGTACTTC.

This clone was detected only once. The chain uses TRBV28 and TRBJ2-7; 7 bases are shared with TRBD1. Germline CDR1 is MDHEN and CDR2 is SYDVKM. The CDR3 is 12 residues long. The V segment lost 7 bases and the J segment 4 bases; nucleotides outside the gene matches: 4. The chain's CDR3 is CASTYRGYEQYF. The CDR3 DNA reads as TGTGCCAGCACCTACAGGGGTTACGAGCAGTACTTC. Supplemented by reference TRBV28 and TRBJ2-7, the full variable domain reads DVKVTQSSRYLVKRTGEKVFLECVQDMDHENMFWYRQDPGLGLRLIYFSYDVKMKEKGDIPEGYSVSREKKERFSLILESASTNQTSMYLCASTYRGYEQYFGPGTRLTVT.

This clone has just one count. The chain combines TRBV4-1 with TRBJ1-5; D is perhaps TRBD1 (5 bases). CDR1 MGHRA and CDR2 YSYEKL come from the germline V gene. CDR3 length: 16 amino acids. Deletions cut 0 bases from V and 3 bases from J, with 12 bases between. DNA for the CDR3: TGCGCCAGCAGCCAAGATCTGGGGCAGTCCAATCAGCCCCAGCATTTT. Its translation is CASSQDLGQSNQPQHF.

V gene TRBV5-1 combines with J gene TRBJ1-6; D call uncertain. The CDR3 has 14 residues. V gave up 0 bases and J gave up 6 bases, with 7 bases separating them. Germline V CDR1 and CDR2: SGHRS, YFSETQ. Written as DNA, the CDR3 is TGCGCCAGCAGCTTGGAAACTTCTAATTCACCCCTCCACTTT. It is translated as CASSLETSNSPLHF.

The chain couples TRBV19 to TRBJ2-5, with no clear D. The CDR3 sequence is 14 residues long. In germline, CDR1 is LNHDA, CDR2 SQIVND (reference sequence). Trimming removed 6 bases at V and 2 bases at J, with 13 bases between. The CDR3 loop reads CASSFVAAQETQYF. DNA of the CDR3: TGTGCCAGTAGCTTTGTGGCAGCGCAAGAGACCCAGTACTTC.

The chain has TRBV25-1 and TRBJ1-4, with 11 positions matching TRBD1. V gave up 4 bases and J gave up 7 bases; unmatched junction bases: 11. Germline CDR1 MGHDK, CDR2 SYGVNS. The CDR3 is 17 residues long. CDR3 sequence (DNA): TGTGCCAGCAGTGGGCCGGACAGGGGGCGGTTTGGTGAAAAACTGTTTTTT. It codes for CASSGPDRGRFGEKLFF.

In its sample, this clone was seen a few times. The CDR3 is CASTRTAYSPLHF. CDR3 DNA: TGTGCCAGCACCAGGACAGCCTATTCACCCCTCCACTTT. V and J are TRBV12-3 or TRBV12-4 and TRBJ1-6; D might be TRBD1 (6 bases). The CDR3 spans 13 residues. Trimming pared 7 bases from V and 8 bases from J, leaving 12 bases between.

The CDR3 nucleotides are TGTGCCAGCAGCTCCCAGGGGGCGCGACAGCCCCAGCATTTT. This gives the protein CASSSQGARQPQHF. The chain recombines TRBV7-9 with TRBJ1-5; 8 nucleotides align to TRBD1. Germline-derived CDR1 and CDR2 are SEHNR and FQNEAQ (reference sequence). With 4 bases clipped from V and 7 bases from J, the junction kept 6 bases outside the gene matches. The length of the CDR3 is 14 residues.

The V and J genes are TRBV4-1 and TRBJ1-2, with 7 bases lining up with TRBD1. The CDR3 extends over 15 amino acids. V lost 1 base, J lost 3 bases, and 5 bases stayed unmatched. Germline V gives CDR1 MGHRA, CDR2 YSYEKL. The CDR3 DNA is TGCGCCAGCAGCCAAGTCGGGCAGGGGGACTATGGCTACACCTTC. Amino acids: CASSQVGQGDYGYTF.

This clone was seen only a few times. V and J are TRBV3-1 (or the pseudogene TRBV3-2) and TRBJ2-3, with 11 bases fitting TRBD2. V dropped 4 bases and J dropped 6; count of bases not matched to a gene: 9. The CDR3 is made up of 16 amino acids. The germline V gene has CDR1 LGHDT and CDR2 YNNKEL (reference sequence). DNA of the CDR3: TGTGCCAGCAGCCCCAGACTAGCGGGATTCGGGGATACGCAGTATTTT. Translating gives CASSPRLAGFGDTQYF.

There are a few counts of this clone. The V and J genes are TRBV19 and TRBJ2-6, with a weak D call TRBD1 (6 bases). The length of the CDR3 is 14 residues. Germline CDR1 is LNHDA and CDR2 is SQIVND (reference sequence). With 8 bases removed from V and 7 bases from J, the gap between germline ends came to 15 bases. The CDR3 reads CASSVSGTANVLTF. The DNA for the CDR3 is TGTGCCAGTTCCGTCTCCGGGACAGCCAACGTCCTGACTTTC.

Only one count was recorded for this clone. J is TRBJ1-6 and V is TRBV28, with 11 bases identical to TRBD1. Germline CDR1 is MDHEN and CDR2 is SYDVKM. This CDR3 has 20 amino acids. The J segment lost 7 bases and the V segment lost 4 bases, leaving 18 bases of the junction unmatched. CDR3 nucleotides: TGTGCCAGCAGTTCACTCGAGGGACAGGGGGTGAGCCCGGTAAATTCACCCCTCCACTTT. Residues: CASSSLEGQGVSPVNSPLHF.

About this clone: The sample has other DNA sequences that encode this CDR3 too. The rearrangement joins TRBV28 to TRBJ2-5, with 7 bases matching TRBD1. The CDR3 has 13 amino acids. The germline V gene has CDR1 MDHEN and CDR2 SYDVKM. J lost 5 bases, V lost 4 bases, and 4 bases had no gene match. CDR3 protein: CASSSTGQETQYF. The CDR3 DNA sequence: TGTGCCAGCAGTTCGACAGGGCAGGAGACCCAGTACTTC.

This chain links TRBV30 with TRBJ1-2; D perhaps matches TRBD1 (6 bases). V shed 0 bases and J shed 7 bases, with 18 bases lying between them. The CDR3 runs 15 residues. The germline gives CDR1 GTSNPN, CDR2 SVGIG (reference sequence). In DNA, the CDR3 is TGTGCCTGGAGTGTCCTGAGGGGGAGCCGGCGTGGCTACACCTTC. Its protein is CAWSVLRGSRRGYTF.

The chain combines TRBV28 with TRBJ2-1, with 7 bases identical to TRBD2. CDR1 MDHEN and CDR2 SYDVKM come from the germline V gene. This CDR3 comprises 15 residues. V lost 6 bases to trimming and J lost 7 bases; unmatched junction nucleotides: 12. The CDR3 nucleotides read TGTGCCAGCAGACCGACCGGGACTAACCTTAATGAGCAGTTCTTC. This sequence encodes CASRPTGTNLNEQFF.

The rearrangement joins TRBV29-1 to TRBJ2-2; perhaps TRBD2 as D (5 bases). This CDR3 region has 13 residues. V shed 2 bases and J shed 7 bases, with 11 bases lying between them. The germline gives CDR1 SQVTM, CDR2 ANQGSEA. CDR3 in amino acids: CSVEPPGVGELFF. The CDR3 DNA is TGCAGCGTTGAACCCCCCGGGGTCGGGGAGCTGTTTTTT.

This clone was found a few times. J is TRBJ1-2 and V is TRBV19; 7 bases map to TRBD1. This CDR3 is built from 14 residues. The V segment lost 4 bases and the J segment 4 bases; nucleotides outside the gene matches: 6. Germline V gene data show CDR1 as LNHDA and CDR2 as SQIVND (reference sequence). The CDR3 loop is CASSNRDRFYGYTF. DNA for the CDR3: TGTGCCAGTAGTAACCGGGACAGATTCTATGGCTACACCTTC.

The V gene is TRBV6-6, the J gene TRBJ1-1; 8 positions match TRBD1. Germline V gene sequence: CDR1 MNHNY, CDR2 SVGAGI (reference sequence). The CDR3 has 14 residues. V lost 0 bases, J lost 4 bases, and 1 base stayed unmatched. The CDR3 spells CASSYSGTGTEAFF. CDR3 nucleotide sequence: TGTGCCAGCAGTTACTCGGGGACAGGCACTGAAGCTTTCTTT.